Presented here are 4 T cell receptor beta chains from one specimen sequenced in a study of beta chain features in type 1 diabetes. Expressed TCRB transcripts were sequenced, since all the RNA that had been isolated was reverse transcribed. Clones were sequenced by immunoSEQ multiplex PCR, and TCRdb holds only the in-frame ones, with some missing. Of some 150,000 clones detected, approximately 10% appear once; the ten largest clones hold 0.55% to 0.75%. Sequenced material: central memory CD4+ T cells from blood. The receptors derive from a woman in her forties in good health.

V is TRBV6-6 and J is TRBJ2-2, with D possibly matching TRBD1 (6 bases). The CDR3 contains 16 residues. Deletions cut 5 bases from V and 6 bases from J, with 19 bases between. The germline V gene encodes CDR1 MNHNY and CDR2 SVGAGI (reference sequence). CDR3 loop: CASSARTAYEAGELFF. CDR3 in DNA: TGTGCCAGCAGTGCGCGGACAGCTTACGAAGCCGGGGAGCTGTTTTTT.

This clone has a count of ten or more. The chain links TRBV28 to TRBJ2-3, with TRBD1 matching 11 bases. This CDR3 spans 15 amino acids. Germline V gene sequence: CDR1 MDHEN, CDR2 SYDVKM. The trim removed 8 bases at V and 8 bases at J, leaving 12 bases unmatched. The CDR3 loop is CASQSGQGVGATQYF. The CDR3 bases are TGTGCCAGCCAATCGGGACAGGGGGTTGGGGCTACGCAGTATTTT.

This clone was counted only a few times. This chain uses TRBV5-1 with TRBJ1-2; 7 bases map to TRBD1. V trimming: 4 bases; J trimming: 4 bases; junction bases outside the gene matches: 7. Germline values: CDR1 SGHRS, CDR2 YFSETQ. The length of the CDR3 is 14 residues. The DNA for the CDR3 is TGCGCCAGCAGCCCGCCGGGACAGCTCTATGGCTACACCTTC. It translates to CASSPPGQLYGYTF.

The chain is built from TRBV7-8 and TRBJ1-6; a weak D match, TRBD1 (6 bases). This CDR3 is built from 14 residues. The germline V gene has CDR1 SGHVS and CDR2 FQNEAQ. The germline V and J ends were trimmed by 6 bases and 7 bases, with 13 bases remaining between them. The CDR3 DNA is TGTGCCAGCAGACCAGACAGGCCCAATTCACCCCTCCACTTT. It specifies CASRPDRPNSPLHF.